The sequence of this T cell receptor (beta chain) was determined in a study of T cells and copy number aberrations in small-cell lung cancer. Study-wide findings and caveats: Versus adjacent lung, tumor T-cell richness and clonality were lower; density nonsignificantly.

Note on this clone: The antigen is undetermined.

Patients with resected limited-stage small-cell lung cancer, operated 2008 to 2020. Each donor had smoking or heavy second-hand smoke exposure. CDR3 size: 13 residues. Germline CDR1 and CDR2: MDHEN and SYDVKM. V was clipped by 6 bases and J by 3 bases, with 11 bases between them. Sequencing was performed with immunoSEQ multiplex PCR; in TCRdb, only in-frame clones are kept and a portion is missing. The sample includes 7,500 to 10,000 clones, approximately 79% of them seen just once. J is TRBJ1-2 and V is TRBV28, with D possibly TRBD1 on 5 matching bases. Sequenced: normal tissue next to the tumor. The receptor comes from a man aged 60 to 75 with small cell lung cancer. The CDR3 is CASRVGTDYGYTF. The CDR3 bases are TGTGCCAGCAGAGTTGGGACGGACTATGGCTACACCTTC.